This T cell receptor beta chain was found in a study of shared clonotypes between healthy human individuals. Whole-study findings and limits: Generally, naive subsets (rather than memory subsets) showed larger estimated richness. It was only blood that was sampled, and tissue repertoires likely differ.

Notes on this clone: Its specificity is unknown.

CD45RO-negative, CCR7-selected cells formed the naive CD8 fraction, which excluded terminally differentiated effector memory CD45RA+ cells. Donation came from healthy HIV-negative adults that had no recent acute infections or vaccinations. Each donor was a Caucasian adult residing in Nashville, Tennessee. TCRdb's table, derived via immunoSEQ multiplex PCR, lists solely in-frame clones and lacks some. The table has approximately 2,200,000 clones, under 95% seen once. Germline CDR1 reads MNHEY; CDR2 reads SVGAGI. The CDR3 extends over 15 amino acids. Unmatched junction bases numbered 5, after V lost 2 bases and J lost 5 bases.

The receptor comes from a young man in good health. Some clones in this sample may be carry-over from other donors' samples. This chain connects TRBV6-5 to TRBJ2-5, with 10 positions matching TRBD1. The sequencing sample was made of naive CD8+ T cells from PBMCs. The DNA for the CDR3 is TGTGCCAGCAGTTACACGACAGGGGGCCTCGAGACCCAGTACTTC. This encodes CASSYTTGGLETQYF.